These 27 T cell receptor beta chains were all obtained from the same sample, sequenced in a study of breast tumors, draining lymph nodes, adjacent tissues. From the multiplex PCR reads, TCRdb called clonotypes with MiXCR, one entry per CDR3 protein. The sample yields fewer than 300,000 distinct CDR3 sequences, about 30% seen once. Axillary draining lymph nodes of breast cancer patients supplied the node samples. Input material: axillary lymph node tissue. The receptors come from a female donor with breast cancer. Some clones in this sample may be carry-over from other donors' samples.

This clonotype was seen ten or more times. This chain links TRBV6-1 with TRBJ2-2; D is ambiguous. This CDR3 region has 14 residues. V lost 0 bases, J lost 9 bases, and 11 bases lay in between. Germline V lookup: CDR1 MNHNS, CDR2 SASEGT. CDR3 in DNA: TGTGCCAGCAGTGAAGCGTTAAGTCTCCGGGAGCTGTTTTTT. Protein sequence: CASSEALSLRELFF.

The chain couples TRBV9 to TRBJ1-1; possible D gene TRBD1, 6 bases. Germline V gene lookup returns CDR1 SGDLS and CDR2 YYNGEE. The CDR3 extends over 14 amino acids. Trimming left V 4 bases short and J 5 bases short, with 15 bases between. CDR3: CASSPRTAYTEAFF. As DNA, the CDR3 is TGTGCCAGCAGCCCCCGGACAGCGTATACTGAAGCTTTCTTT.

The chain employs TRBV28 and TRBJ2-4; 10 nucleotides align to TRBD1. J was trimmed by 7 bases and V by 6 bases; bases with no gene match: 9. The CDR3 sequence is 15 residues long. CDR1 is MDHEN, CDR2 SYDVKM, per germline. This chain's CDR3 is CASRGRGQGWNIQYF. CDR3 coding DNA: TGTGCCAGCAGGGGGCGGGGACAGGGGTGGAACATTCAGTACTTC.

This clonotype was seen many times. This chain connects TRBV12-3 or TRBV12-4 to TRBJ1-2; D possibly corresponds to TRBD1 (5 bases). V was pared by 5 bases and J by 8 bases, with 12 bases between. The length of the CDR3 is 12 residues. The CDR3 protein is CASSVDRLGYTF. CDR3 sequence (DNA): TGTGCCAGCAGTGTCGACAGACTCGGCTACACCTTC.

This chain links TRBV28 with TRBJ2-7; the match to TRBD1 covers 8 bases. Germline values: CDR1 MDHEN, CDR2 SYDVKM. This CDR3 has 15 residues. V shed 4 bases, J shed 2 bases, and the junction held 7 bases outside the gene matches. The CDR3 DNA follows: TGTGCCAGCAGTTCCCCGGGACAGGTTGCCTACGAGCAGTACTTC. This encodes CASSSPGQVAYEQYF.

Notes on this clonotype: This may be a read error, as it is one base from a much larger clone. The conserved final phenylalanine or tryptophan is absent from the CDR3, which likely points to a read error. The gene calls are TRBV9 and TRBJ2-5; TRBD1 aligns across 7 bases. Germline CDR1 SGDLS, CDR2 YYNGEE. CDR3 length equals 13 residues. CDR3 sequence reads: CASSGGQQGTQYS. The DNA of the CDR3 is TGTGCCAGCAGCGGGGGACAGCAAGGGACCCAGTACTCC.

The chain carries TRBV4-3 and TRBJ1-3, with a weak D call TRBD1 (5 bases). Germline V gives CDR1 LGHNA, CDR2 YSLEER. CDR3 length equals 15 residues. V shed 3 bases and J shed 2 bases, with 11 bases lying between them. The CDR3 region is CASSHGAAAGNTIYF. Here the CDR3 DNA reads TGCGCCAGCAGCCACGGGGCAGCCGCTGGAAACACCATATATTTT.

V and J are TRBV28 and TRBJ1-5; tentatively, D is TRBD1 (6 bases). Deletions cut 6 bases from V and 4 bases from J, with 13 bases between. This CDR3 is built from 14 residues. In germline, CDR1 is MDHEN, CDR2 SYDVKM. CDR3 protein: CASRGIRGNQPQHF. For the CDR3, the DNA is TGTGCCAGCAGGGGAATAAGGGGGAATCAGCCCCAGCATTTT.

Ten or more counts support this clonotype. This chain uses TRBV7-6 with TRBJ1-2, with D unresolved. The CDR3 covers 14 residues. Germline lookup yields CDR1 SGHVS and CDR2 FNYEAQ. Between the trimmed V and J ends, which lost 1 base and 1 base, there was a span of 7 bases. DNA of the CDR3: TGTGCCAGCAGCTTAGATCCCGATAACTATGGCTACACCTTC. It encodes CASSLDPDNYGYTF. Together with reference TRBV7-6 and TRBJ1-2, the CDR3 gives the full variable domain: GAGVSQSPRYKVTKRGQDVALRCDPISGHVSLYWYRQALGQGPEFLTYFNYEAQQDKSGLPNDRFSAERPEGSISTLTIQRTEQRDSAMYRCASSLDPDNYGYTFGSGTRLTVV.

CDR3 sequence: CASSSHTEAFF. CDR3 DNA sequence: TGTGCCAGCAGCTCCCACACTGAAGCTTTCTTT. This chain links TRBV7-2 with TRBJ1-1; D ambiguous. Germline V lookup: CDR1 SGHTA, CDR2 FQGNSA. This CDR3 is 11 amino acids long. The ends were cut back, 4 bases at V and 3 bases at J, with 3 bases in the middle.

This clonotype was observed at least ten times. The rearrangement joins TRBV5-6 to TRBJ1-3; D remains unclear. Trimming cost V 4 bases and J 0 bases, with 8 bases left between them. Germline-derived CDR1 and CDR2 are SGHDT and YYEEEE. CDR3 size: 14 residues. The CDR3 region is CASSPLGSGNTIYF. DNA of the CDR3: TGTGCCAGCAGCCCCCTCGGCTCTGGAAACACCATATATTTT.

This clonotype showed up many times. The gene calls are TRBV7-8 and TRBJ1-2, with a tentative D call TRBD1 (5 bases). The CDR3 is 14 residues long. Trimming took 1 base from V and 3 from J, leaving 9 bases between them. Germline V lookup: CDR1 SGHVS, CDR2 FQNEAQ. CDR3 loop: CASSLGQRDYGYTF. As DNA, the CDR3 is TGTGCCAGCAGCTTAGGACAGCGTGACTATGGCTACACCTTC.

Ten or more counts support this clonotype. This sequence joins TRBV7-2 and TRBJ2-5; no definite D call. V dropped 4 bases and J dropped 7 bases, with 7 bases sitting between them. Per the germline V gene, CDR1 is SGHTA and CDR2 is FQGNSA. CDR3 length: 11 residues. The DNA of the CDR3 is TGTGCCAGCAGCTCCTCCCGGACCCAGTACTTC. This sequence encodes CASSSSRTQYF.

This clonotype was observed at least ten times. The CDR3 DNA follows: TGTGCCAGCAGCCCCCCCCGGGGACTACCTACCTACGAGCAGTACTTC. It translates to CASSPPRGLPTYEQYF. The chain has TRBV3-1 and TRBJ2-7, with 7 bases matching TRBD2. V gave up 4 bases and J gave up 2 bases; unmatched junction bases: 11. The germline gives CDR1 LGHDT, CDR2 YNNKEL (reference sequence). The CDR3 runs 16 residues.

This chain links TRBV6-6 with TRBJ1-5; D not certain. CDR1 is MNHNY, CDR2 SVGAGI, per germline (reference sequence). Trimming removed 3 bases at V and 13 bases at J, with 7 bases between. The CDR3 contains 10 residues. CDR3 in DNA: TGTGCCAGCAGTTATCAGACTCAGCATTTT. It translates to CASSYQTQHF.

This chain uses TRBV15 with TRBJ1-4, with 8 positions matching TRBD1. The junction had 10 bases not matched to a gene; V was cut back by 3 bases and J by 7 bases. Germline values: CDR1 LNHNV, CDR2 YYDKDF (reference sequence). The CDR3 covers 16 residues. For the CDR3, the DNA is TGTGCCACCAGCAGTCCTACCTCAGGGGGCGGTGAAAAACTGTTTTTT. This encodes CATSSPTSGGGEKLFF.

This clonotype was recorded a few times. This may come from a read error, since a much larger clone is one base off. The rearrangement links TRBV5-1 to TRBJ2-3; a weak D match, TRBD2 (6 bases). This CDR3 contains 14 residues. V lost 0 bases to trimming and J lost 5 bases, with 10 bases between them. Germline assignment: CDR1 SGHRS and CDR2 YFSETQ. CDR3 amino acids: CASSLGLEEDTQYF. CDR3 coding DNA: TGCGCCAGCAGCTTGGGACTAGAGGAAGATACGCAGTATTTT.

This clonotype was seen many times. The chain recombines TRBV12-3 or TRBV12-4 with TRBJ1-4; no clear D. The CDR3 has 15 residues. V was pared by 5 bases and J by 3 bases, with 13 bases between. The DNA of the CDR3 is TGTGCCAGCAGTCCAGACCCCGCCGCTAATGAAAAACTGTTTTTT. Translated, it gives CASSPDPAANEKLFF.

The chain joins TRBV30 to TRBJ2-3; no clear D. CDR1 is GTSNPN, CDR2 SVGIG, per germline (reference sequence). Deletions cut 5 bases from V and 8 bases from J, with 23 bases between. The CDR3 is made up of 15 amino acids. This chain's CDR3 is CAWGVNPRPSGTQYF. CDR3 in DNA: TGTGCCTGGGGGGTTAATCCAAGGCCCTCAGGTACGCAGTATTTT.

The chain has TRBV7-3 and TRBJ1-4; 10 bases are shared with TRBD1. Germline loops: CDR1 SGHTA, CDR2 FQGTGA. Trimming cost V 5 bases and J 8 bases; bases outside gene matches: 8. The CDR3 has 15 amino acids. CDR3 sequence (DNA): TGTGCCAGCAGCCCCATCGGGACAGGGGAAGAAAAACTGTTTTTT. This sequence encodes CASSPIGTGEEKLFF.

This clonotype was counted many times. The V call is TRBV11-3, the J call TRBJ2-7; maybe TRBD2 (7 bases). Germline V CDR1 and CDR2: SGHNT, YENEEA. The V gene lost 3 bases and the J gene lost 2 bases, with 23 bases spanning the gap. The CDR3 length is 18 residues. The DNA for the CDR3 is TGTGCCAGCAGCTTGGGAGGGACACCCCTACTACTAACCTACGAGCAGTACTTC. This codes for CASSLGGTPLLLTYEQYF.

The chain has TRBV9 and TRBJ1-6, with D perhaps matching TRBD1 (5 bases). Trimming stripped 4 bases from V and 5 bases from J, with 10 bases between. CDR1 is SGDLS and CDR2 is YYNGEE in the germline V gene. This CDR3 region has 14 residues. The CDR3 sequence: CASSTGTNNSPLHF. In DNA, the CDR3 is TGTGCCAGCAGCACCGGGACTAATAATTCACCCCTCCACTTT.

The V gene is TRBV24-1, the J gene TRBJ2-1; 8 nucleotides line up with TRBD2. The CDR3 sequence is 13 residues long. Germline values: CDR1 KGHDR, CDR2 SFDVKD. V trimming: 6 bases; J trimming: 6 bases; junction bases outside the gene matches: 3. DNA of the CDR3: TGTGCCACCAGTTCCGGGACTAGCAATGAGCAGTTCTTC. Translated, it gives CATSSGTSNEQFF.

This clonotype was seen at least ten times. J is TRBJ2-2 and V is TRBV2; D is uncertain. V shed 5 bases and J shed 6 bases, with 10 bases lying between them. CDR3 length equals 13 residues. The V gene's germline CDR1 is SNHLY and CDR2 FYNNEI. CDR3 protein: CASSFRDPGELFF. DNA for the CDR3: TGTGCCAGCAGTTTTCGCGACCCCGGGGAGCTGTTTTTT.

In this sample, this clonotype turned up a few times. The gene calls are TRBV6-5 and TRBJ2-1; D is perhaps TRBD2 (5 bases). Trimming took off 6 bases at V and 9 bases at J, with 21 bases between the two ends. Germline values: CDR1 MNHEY, CDR2 SVGAGI. The CDR3 runs 15 residues. The CDR3 nucleotides are TGTGCCAGCAGGGCGGGTGGTGGCGGGCCCACTGAGCAGTTCTTC. Translating it yields CASRAGGGGPTEQFF.

In this sample, this clonotype turned up once. A much bigger clone sits one base away, suggesting this may be a read error. The genes are TRBV5-4 and TRBJ2-1; 7 bases align to TRBD2. Trimming at V came to 2 bases and at J to 7 bases, leaving 6 bases not matched to a gene. The CDR3 has 14 amino acids. Germline CDR1 and CDR2: SGHNT and YYREEE (reference sequence). In DNA, the CDR3 is TGTGCCAGCAGCTTAGCGGGATTGGGAAATGAGCAGTTCTTC. Amino acid sequence: CASSLAGLGNEQFF.

With respect to this clonotype: This clone may be a read error of a much larger clone one base away. V and J are TRBV6-1 and TRBJ2-5, with D perhaps TRBD1 or TRBD2 (6 bases each). Looked up from germline, CDR1 is MNHNS and CDR2 is SASEGT. The CDR3 is made up of 15 amino acids. V lost 4 bases, J lost 5 bases, and 17 bases lay in between. The CDR3 reads CASSGVGGGGETQYF. CDR3 in DNA: TGTGCCAGCAGTGGTGTAGGGGGAGGTGGGGAGACCCAGTACTTC.